The present T cell receptor beta chain was sequenced within a study of T cell repertoires in cytomegalovirus infection. MiXCR was run by TCRdb on the reads, yielding one entry per CDR3 protein. The sample consists of a few hundred thousand distinct CDR3 sequences, 40% of them appearing once. The CDR3 runs to 14 residues. V was clipped by 7 bases and J by 6 bases; unmatched bases: 11. Concerning this clonotype itself: Its antigen remains unidentified.

This TCR derives from a human donor in good health (CMV status not recorded). Some clones in this sample may be carry-over from other donors' samples. The J gene is TRBJ2-5, the V gene TRBV12-3 or TRBV12-4; 7 positions agree with TRBD1. This sample comprised cultured PBMCs, obtained from culture after CMV antigen stimulation. The DNA for the CDR3 is TGTGCCAGCAACCCACAGGGGATCGGAAAGACCCAGTACTTC. It is translated as CASNPQGIGKTQYF.